This TCR beta chain was recorded in a study of blood T cells in healthy people across ages. This clonotype appeared a few times. Primers used in a second PCR of about 7 to 12 cycles were a sample-barcoded 5' primer and a J-beta primer mix. Using its own MiXCR run on the 5' RACE reads, TCRdb lists one record per CDR3 protein. The sample lists about 1 million distinct CDR3 sequences; around 27% were seen once. Trimming pared 4 bases from V and 2 bases from J, leaving 12 bases between. Per germline, CDR1 SQVTM and CDR2 ANQGSEA. The CDR3 length is 14 residues. The same data also contributed to another study, on T cells of mothers and their children.

The V call is TRBV29-1, the J call TRBJ2-1, with D possibly TRBD1 on 6 matching bases. Source material: blood. This sequence originates from a girl aged 2-9 years in good health. The CDR3 protein is CSVVPGEPYNEQFF. DNA for the CDR3: TGCAGCGTTGTCCCAGGGGAACCCTACAATGAGCAGTTCTTC.